Listed below are T cell receptor beta chains from one sample, sequenced in a study of cytomegalovirus exposure and HLA in healthy donors. Sequencing used immunoSEQ multiplex PCR; TCRdb keeps in-frame clones, though not all of them. The sample shows about 220,000 clones, approximately 88% of them seen only once. The specimen was PBMCs. The origin of the receptors is a boy aged 2 to 9 in good health and CMV-seronegative. Each CDR3 is given with its conserved first and last residue. A D gene is named only where the DNA matches it firmly. Rows give clone size only sometimes, using once, few, many, or a class for an expanded clone.

TRBJ2-5 . TRBV6-6 . CASSRSIFQETQYF TGTGCCAGCAGTCGCAGTATATTCCAAGAGACCCAGTACTTC
TRBJ2-3 . TRBV6-1 TRBD1 CASSPGGQGVSQYF TGTGCCAGCAGTCCGGGGGGACAGGGGGTTTCGCAGTATTTT
TRBJ2-5 . TRBV29-1 . CTAEGNQETQYF TGCACGGCGGAGGGAAACCAAGAGACCCAGTACTTC
TRBJ1-1 . TRBV30 . CACTREGNTEAFF TGTGCCTGTACCCGGGAGGGGAACACTGAAGCTTTCTTT
TRBJ1-2 . TRBV2 . CASSEVELNYGYTF TGTGCCAGCAGTGAAGTCGAGCTTAACTATGGCTACACCTTC
TRBJ2-7 . TRBV14 TRBD1 CASSLQGAHEQYF TGTGCCAGCAGCTTACAGGGGGCCCACGAGCAGTACTTC
TRBJ2-1 . TRBV7-2 TRBD1 CASSNRDSSYNEQFF TGTGCCAGCAGCAACCGGGACAGCTCCTACAATGAGCAGTTCTTC
TRBJ2-5 . TRBV23-1 . CASIQREVMGLQETQYF TGCGCCAGCATCCAAAGGGAGGTGATGGGACTCCAAGAGACCCAGTACTTC
TRBJ2-1 . TRBV28 . CASRTSSDEQFF TGTGCCAGCAGAACTAGCTCGGATGAGCAGTTCTTC
TRBJ2-7 . TRBV5-8 . CASSLASEQYF TGTGCCAGCAGCTTGGCGTCCGAGCAGTACTTC
TRBJ1-1 few TRBV4-2 TRBD1 CASSQPDRGSTEAFF TGTGCCAGCAGCCAGCCGGACAGGGGGAGCACTGAAGCTTTCTTT
TRBJ1-2 . TRBV19 . CASSLAETRQYGYTF TGTGCCAGTAGTTTGGCAGAAACAAGACAATATGGCTACACCTTC
TRBJ1-5 . TRBV6-1 TRBD1 CASSDDRGNQPQHF TGTGCCAGCAGTGATGACAGGGGGAATCAGCCCCAGCATTTT
TRBJ2-3 . TRBV28 . CASSLRRGQPIQTDTQYF TGTGCCAGCAGTCTCCGGCGGGGACAGCCCATCCAAACAGATACGCAGTATTTT
TRBJ2-2 . TRBV10-3 TRBD2 CAISTGLAGEGELFF TGTGCCATCAGCACTGGACTAGCGGGAGAAGGGGAGCTGTTTTTT
TRBJ1-2 once TRBV4-1 . CASSPNSGGDYGYTF TGCGCCAGCAGCCCCAATAGCGGGGGAGACTATGGCTACACCTTC
TRBJ2-3 . TRBV5-4 TRBD1 CASRIRDRPTDTQYF TGTGCCAGCAGGATCCGGGACAGGCCCACAGATACGCAGTATTTT
TRBJ2-2 once TRBV5-6 TRBD2 CASSGAGTSDTGELFF TGTGCCAGCAGCGGGGCCGGGACTAGCGATACCGGGGAGCTGTTTTTT
TRBJ2-3 once TRBV18 . CASSKSFTDTQYF TGTGCCAGCTCAAAATCCTTCACAGATACGCAGTATTTT
TRBJ2-1 . TRBV2 . CASMGYGSWTYNEQFF TGTGCCAGCATGGGTTACGGGAGTTGGACCTACAATGAGCAGTTCTTC
TRBJ2-7 . TRBV7-6 . CASSLSAGAYEQYF TGTGCCAGCAGCTTATCCGCAGGGGCCTACGAGCAGTACTTC
TRBJ2-7 . TRBV30 . CAWRSEGEQYF TGTGCCTGGAGGTCAGAGGGCGAGCAGTACTTC
TRBJ1-2 . TRBV13 . CASSFGGSYGCTF TGTGCCAGCAGCTTTGGGGGGAGCTATGGCTGCACCTTC
TRBJ2-7 . TRBV2 . CASSEALSGDQYF TGTGCCAGCAGTGAAGCGCTTTCAGGGGATCAGTACTTC
TRBJ2-1 . TRBV27 TRBD2 CASWEGSGLEQFF TGTGCCAGCTGGGAGGGGAGCGGCTTAGAGCAGTTCTTC
TRBJ2-7 once TRBV7-3 . CASSSSHEQYF TGTGCCAGCAGCTCTTCCCACGAGCAGTACTTC
TRBJ1-6 . TRBV7-9 TRBD1 CASSQGQVAYNSPLHF TGTGCCAGCAGCCAGGGACAGGTCGCCTATAATTCACCCCTCCACTTT
TRBJ2-3 . TRBV5-6 TRBD2 CASKRGRRSFRVTQYF TGTGCCAGCAAGCGGGGGAGAAGGTCCTTTCGAGTTACGCAGTATTTT
TRBJ1-1 . TRBV7-9 . CASSLARDEAFF TGTGCCAGCAGCTTAGCCCGGGATGAAGCTTTCTTT
TRBJ1-4 few TRBV30 . CASSRFATNEKLFF TGTGCCTCTAGCCGATTTGCAACTAATGAAAAACTGTTTTTT
TRBJ1-1 . TRBV5-5 TRBD1 CASSSGQGAWNTEAFF TGTGCCAGCAGCTCTGGACAGGGGGCGTGGAACACTGAAGCTTTCTTT
TRBJ1-6 few TRBV4-1 . CASSQDLDPRGYNSPLHF TGCGCCAGCAGCCAAGATCTGGATCCGCGGGGATATAATTCACCCCTCCACTTT
TRBJ2-2 . TRBV10-3 . CAISESKGRAGTGELFF TGTGCCATCAGTGAGTCGAAGGGCAGGGCCGGGACCGGGGAGCTGTTTTTT
TRBJ1-4 few TRBV6-1 TRBD1 CASSGDRGKNEKLFF TGTGCCAGCAGTGGGGACAGGGGGAAGAATGAAAAACTGTTTTTT
TRBJ1-3 . TRBV19 . CASPPSTIYF TGTGCCAGTCCTCCCAGCACCATATATTTT
TRBJ2-7 . TRBV27 TRBD1 CASSSTGAHSYEQYF TGTGCCAGCAGTTCGACAGGGGCACACTCCTACGAGCAGTACTTC
TRBJ2-7 once TRBV11-2 TRBD1 CASSVDRSTYEQYF TGTGCCAGCAGCGTGGACAGGTCCACCTACGAGCAGTACTTC
TRBJ2-2 . TRBV5-6 TRBD1 CASSRGQGATGELFF TGTGCCAGCAGCCGCGGACAGGGGGCAACCGGGGAGCTGTTTTTT
TRBJ2-5 . TRBV19 . CASKARWGLETTNQETQYF TGTGCCAGTAAGGCTCGGTGGGGGCTCGAGACGACGAATCAAGAGACCCAGTACTTC
TRBJ2-5 . TRBV7-3 . CASSLGGGRQETQYF TGTGCCAGCAGCTTAGGCGGGGGCCGCCAAGAGACCCAGTACTTC
TRBJ1-2 . TRBV11-2 . CASNTRGGADGYTF TGTGCCAGCAACACGAGGGGGGGAGCGGATGGCTACACCTTC
TRBJ2-1 . TRBV27 TRBD2 CASSFLAGRDNEQFF TGTGCCAGCAGTTTCCTTGCCGGGAGGGACAATGAGCAGTTCTTC
TRBJ2-5 few TRBV9 . CASSVGTVQETQYF TGTGCCAGCAGCGTAGGGACTGTCCAAGAGACCCAGTACTTC
TRBJ1-2 . TRBV7-9 . CSSSLVHRDYGYTF TGTTCCAGCAGCTTAGTTCACAGGGACTATGGCTACACCTTC